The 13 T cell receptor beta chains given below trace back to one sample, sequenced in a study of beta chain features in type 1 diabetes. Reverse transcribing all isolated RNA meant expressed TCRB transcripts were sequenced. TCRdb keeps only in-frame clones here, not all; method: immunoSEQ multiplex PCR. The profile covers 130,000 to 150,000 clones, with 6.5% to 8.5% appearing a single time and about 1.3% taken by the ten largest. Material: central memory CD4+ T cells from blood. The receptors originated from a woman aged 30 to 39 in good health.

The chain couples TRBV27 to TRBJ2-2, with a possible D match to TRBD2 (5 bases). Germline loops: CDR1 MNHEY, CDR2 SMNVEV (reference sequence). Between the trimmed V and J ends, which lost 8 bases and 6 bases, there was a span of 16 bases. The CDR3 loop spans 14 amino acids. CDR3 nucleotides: TGTGCCAGCCAGTTATGGGAGAGGTCCGGGGAGCTGTTTTTT. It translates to CASQLWERSGELFF.

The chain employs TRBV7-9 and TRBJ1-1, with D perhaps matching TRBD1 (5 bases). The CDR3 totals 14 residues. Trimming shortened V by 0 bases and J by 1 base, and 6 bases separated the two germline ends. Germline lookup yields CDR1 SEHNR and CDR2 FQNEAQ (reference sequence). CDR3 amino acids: CASSLAGENTEAFF. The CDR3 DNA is TGTGCCAGCAGCTTAGCAGGGGAGAACACTGAAGCTTTCTTT.

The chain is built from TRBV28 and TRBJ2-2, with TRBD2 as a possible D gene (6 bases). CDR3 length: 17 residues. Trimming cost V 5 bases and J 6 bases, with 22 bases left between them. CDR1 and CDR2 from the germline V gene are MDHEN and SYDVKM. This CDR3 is CASSPGLSPAGSGELFF. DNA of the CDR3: TGTGCCAGCAGTCCAGGACTATCGCCCGCGGGGTCCGGGGAGCTGTTTTTT.

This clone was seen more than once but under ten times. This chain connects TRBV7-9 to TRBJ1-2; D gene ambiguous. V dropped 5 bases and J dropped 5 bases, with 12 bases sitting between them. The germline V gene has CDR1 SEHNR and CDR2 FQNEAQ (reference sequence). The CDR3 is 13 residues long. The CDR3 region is CASSRTEGYGYTF. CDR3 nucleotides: TGTGCCAGCAGCAGGACGGAGGGTTATGGCTACACCTTC. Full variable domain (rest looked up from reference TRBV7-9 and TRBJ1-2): DTGVSQNPRHKITKRGQNVTFRCDPISEHNRLYWYRQTLGQGPEFLTYFQNEAQLEKSRLLSDRFSAERPKGSFSTLEIQRTEQGDSAMYLCASSRTEGYGYTFGSGTRLTVV.

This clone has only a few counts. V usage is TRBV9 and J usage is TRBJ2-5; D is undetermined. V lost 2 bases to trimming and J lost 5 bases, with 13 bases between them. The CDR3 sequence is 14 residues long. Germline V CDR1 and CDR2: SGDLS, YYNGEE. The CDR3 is CASSVSVVGETQYF. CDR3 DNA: TGTGCCAGCAGCGTTTCCGTGGTCGGGGAGACCCAGTACTTC.

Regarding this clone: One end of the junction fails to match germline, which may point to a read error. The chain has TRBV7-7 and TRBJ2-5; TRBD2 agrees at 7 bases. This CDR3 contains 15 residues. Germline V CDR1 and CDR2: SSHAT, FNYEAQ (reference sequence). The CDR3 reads CASSLVGGTGETQYF. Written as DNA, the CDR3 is TGTGCTAGCAGCTTAGTGGGGGGGACTGGAGAGACCCAGTACTTC.

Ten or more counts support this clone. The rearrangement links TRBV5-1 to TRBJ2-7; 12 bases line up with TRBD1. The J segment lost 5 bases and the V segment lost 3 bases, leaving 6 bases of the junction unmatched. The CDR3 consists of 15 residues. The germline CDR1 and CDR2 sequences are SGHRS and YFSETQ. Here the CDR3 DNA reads TGCGCCAGCAGCTCGACGGGACAGGGGGCACACGAGCAGTACTTC. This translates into CASSSTGQGAHEQYF.

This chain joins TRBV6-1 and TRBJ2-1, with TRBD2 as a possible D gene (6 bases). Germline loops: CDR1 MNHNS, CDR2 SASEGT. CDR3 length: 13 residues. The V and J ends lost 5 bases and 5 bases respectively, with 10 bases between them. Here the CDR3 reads CASSRERDNEQFF. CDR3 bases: TGTGCCAGCAGTCGGGAGCGTGACAATGAGCAGTTCTTC.

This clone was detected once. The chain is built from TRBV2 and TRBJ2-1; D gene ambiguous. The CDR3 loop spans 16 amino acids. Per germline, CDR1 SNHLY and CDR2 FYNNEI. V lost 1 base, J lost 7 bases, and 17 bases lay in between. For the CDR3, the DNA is TGTGCCAGCAGTGAAGAGAGCATAATAGCCGGGAATGAGCAGTTCTTC. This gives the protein CASSEESIIAGNEQFF.

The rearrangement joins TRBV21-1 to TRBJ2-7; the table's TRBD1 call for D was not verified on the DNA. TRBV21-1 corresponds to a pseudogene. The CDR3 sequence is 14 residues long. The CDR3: CASSTGTPSYEQYF. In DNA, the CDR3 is TGTGCCAGCAGCACCGGGACACCCTCTTACGAGCAGTACTTC.

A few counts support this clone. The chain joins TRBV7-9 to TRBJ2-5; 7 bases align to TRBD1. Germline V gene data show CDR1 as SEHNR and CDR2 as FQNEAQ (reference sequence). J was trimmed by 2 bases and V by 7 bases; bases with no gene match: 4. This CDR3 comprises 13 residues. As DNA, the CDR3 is TGTGCCAGCACCCGGGGACAGCAAGAGACCCAGTACTTC. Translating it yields CASTRGQQETQYF. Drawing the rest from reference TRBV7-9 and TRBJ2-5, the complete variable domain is DTGVSQNPRHKITKRGQNVTFRCDPISEHNRLYWYRQTLGQGPEFLTYFQNEAQLEKSRLLSDRFSAERPKGSFSTLEIQRTEQGDSAMYLCASTRGQQETQYFGPGTRLLVL.

The CDR3 sequence: CASSQTLSGRGSDTQYF. The CDR3 nucleotides read TGCGCCAGCAGCCAAACCCTTAGCGGGAGAGGTTCAGATACGCAGTATTTT. The V call is TRBV4-3, the J call TRBJ2-3; 9 bases align to TRBD2. This CDR3 contains 17 residues. With 2 bases clipped from V and 4 bases from J, the junction kept 10 bases outside the gene matches. Germline assignment: CDR1 LGHNA and CDR2 YSLEER.

Here the CDR3 DNA reads TGTGCCTGGAGCGGGAGTTACGAGCAGTACTTC. Translating it yields CAWSGSYEQYF. The rearrangement uses TRBV30 and TRBJ2-7, with D maybe TRBD2 (6 bases). V gave up 3 bases and J gave up 4 bases, with 7 bases separating them. Per the germline V gene, CDR1 is GTSNPN and CDR2 is SVGIG (reference sequence). This CDR3 spans 11 amino acids.